This T cell receptor beta chain came from a study of blood T cell repertoires in COVID-19 (dated by TCRdb to 2020 to 2021). Some background on the complete study: Samples covering the acute and convalescent phases of COVID-19 were provided by collaborators in the United States, Italy and Spain. Nearly every sample came with metadata listing a de-identified subject ID, COVID-19 status, age in years and sex. Subjects who had been exposed to COVID-19, were actively infected with it, or had recovered from it provided the deeply sampled blood TCRbeta repertoires that made up the dataset. The samples were drawn from two sources: the first 160 participants of the ongoing ImmuneRACE study, and fewer than 1,500 subjects contributed by 6 global collaborators. Where available, HLA class I and class II types were obtained from metadata supplied by the sample provider rather than from assay-based typing. The prospective study material was composed of cDNA or gDNA derived from T cells, B-cell-depleted T cells, or PBMCs. The repertoires were released in a freely available public database intended as a resource for research on the immune response to SARS-CoV-2. The full study reports these points: Clinical and demographic metadata were provided uncurated, with the amount varying by source and participant.

At one collaborating source in Seattle, patients were enrolled during active infection and were followed longitudinally through the course of disease. The collaborating institutions used their own protocols to collect whole blood in K2EDTA tubes. For TCRbeta analysis, collaborator samples were shipped as frozen whole blood, as isolated PBMCs, or as DNA extracted from either sample type. A distance of 13 bases separates the germline ends of V and J, which lose 1 base and 9 bases respectively. The cysteine opens and the phenylalanine closes a CDR3 of 13 amino acids. The only DNA kept is the CDR3, 39 bases in frame from the first base. The germline V gene (reference sequence) yields GTSNPN for CDR1 and SVGIG for CDR2. TCRbeta CDR3 regions were amplified from genomic DNA using the immunoSEQ Assay, a bias-controlled multiplex PCR. Per the source publication's procedure: Nucleated cell counts per sample were estimated from amplification of reference gene primers within the assay. To quantify the absolute abundance of each unique TCRbeta CDR3 rearrangement, sequence reads were collapsed and filtered. For each sample, productive Simpson clonality was calculated by taking the square root of Simpson's diversity index across productive rearrangements. The clones in this table, taken by TCRdb from immuneACCESS, are in-frame only. Not every clone is retained; where verified, under half of the shortfall comes from an unresolved V gene, and the cause of the rest is unknown. V and J calls and clone size follow that table, whereas D and trimming were derived from the DNA. The sample data list 300,000 to 350,000 clones, and approximately 92% of these were observed just once. The top ten clonotypes cover 6.5% to 8% of the sample.

As for this clone: Its antigen remains undetermined. No qualities accompany the bases; no much larger clone lies one base away.

This TCR came from a woman in her twenties or thirties with COVID-19, enrolled during active disease. Material: peripheral blood. The V gene is TRBV30 and the J gene is TRBJ2-4, with an unclear D gene assignment. This receptor has the CDR3 CAWSGDIVSIQYF. The DNA reads as follows: TGTGCCTGGAGTGGAGACATCGTTAGCATTCAGTACTTC. When the CDR3 is completed using the reference TRBV30 and TRBJ2-4 genes on either side, the full variable domain is SQTIHQWPATLVQPVGSPLSLECTVEGTSNPNLYWYRQAAGRGLQLLFYSVGIGQISSEVPQNLSASRPQDRQFILSSKKLLLSDSGFYLCAWSGDIVSIQYFGAGTRLSVL.